In its sample, the clone carrying this TCR beta chain was seen once. Elective cesarean births at roughly 37-41 weeks, without labor or membrane rupture, supplied the cord blood. Trimming pared 1 base from V and 9 bases from J, leaving 7 bases between. Germline-derived CDR1 and CDR2 are SGHAT and FQNNGV. The CDR3 sequence is 12 residues long. This entry is derived from a study of naive CD8 T cells in extremely preterm neonates. TCRdb keeps only in-frame clones here, not all; method: immunoSEQ multiplex PCR. This table holds about 4,900 clones, 97% found once. This TCR was sampled from a newborn in good health. V and J are TRBV11-2 and TRBJ2-1; a weak D match, TRBD2 (5 bases). The sequenced material came from naive CD8+ T cells from cord blood. The CDR3 DNA is TGTGCCAGCAGCTTAGTGGGGAGTGAGCAGTTCTTC. This encodes CASSLVGSEQFF.